This T cell receptor beta chain was profiled in a study of T cells in Graves' hyperthyroidism and ophthalmopathy (dated by TCRdb to between 2018 and 2021). About the investigation overall: Peripheral blood samples were taken at initial diagnosis, before any treatment was given. A discovery cohort of about a hundred patients, 43 with Graves' ophthalmopathy and under 60 with stable Graves' hyperthyroidism, was used to find distinguishing TCR V-J signatures. Prospective prediction of ophthalmopathy was tested in an independent validation cohort consisting of 18 to 20 hyperthyroidism patients and approximately 16 patients who later progressed to ophthalmopathy. The 100 or so discovery patients were divided at random into training and test sets in a 7:3 ratio. The study also compared thyroid tissue and blood T-cell repertoires from several Graves' hyperthyroidism patients. After sampling, hyperthyroidism patients received methimazole starting at 30 mg daily, and ophthalmopathy patients received high-dose intravenous methylprednisolone. TCR Vbeta CDR3 sequencing of 135 peripheral blood samples (43 ophthalmopathy, about 80 hyperthyroidism and approximately 17 progressor patients) is reported in the paper. Broader findings and caveats from the paper: Sample size was not statistically predetermined, and blinding of investigators to group allocation was not performed. Blood samples also contained most of the expanded thyroid clonotypes (frequency above 0.001), which suggests that blood repertoires may reflect thyroid immune responses. In validation, the model predicted progression to ophthalmopathy with approximately 71% sensitivity and roughly 75% specificity, a median of about 6 months before onset. A 13 V-J signature model separated ophthalmopathy from stable hyperthyroidism, with over 85% sensitivity and 81.08% specificity in cross-validation and 80%/75% in testing.

Stable Graves' hyperthyroidism was defined as no progression to ophthalmopathy during 18 months of follow-up. Hyperthyroidism patients were newly diagnosed, with disease duration under 2 months, and aged 18 to 65 years. Any patient with an uncontrolled infection, another autoimmune disease, pregnancy or lactation was excluded. Diagnoses relied on clinical symptoms, serum thyroxine and TRAb, thyroid ultrasound and orbital computed tomography. Ficoll-Paque density gradient centrifugation was used to isolate PBMCs from about 9 ml of fresh peripheral blood. Total RNA was extracted with Trizol reagent, and quality was checked on an Agilent 2100 Bioanalyzer. Amplification of TCR beta CDR3 regions was carried out from RNA transcripts. A first-round RT-PCR of the TCR CDR3 used the HTBI primer set with the Qiagen OneStep RT-PCR kit. Libraries were constructed in a second round of multiplex PCR, after which size selection and purification were carried out. The libraries were sequenced on an Illumina HiSeq2000 using paired-end 100 bp reads. As for the authors' bioinformatics: SOAPnuke was used to process the raw data, with reads discarded if the reads contained adapters or uncalled bases, had a mean Phred below 15, or lacked an exact constant-primer or identifier match. COPE v1.2.5 was used to merge the high-quality paired reads, and each unique nucleotide sequence was defined as a clonotype. MiTCR v1.1 was used to align clonotypes to the IMGT TRBV, TRBD and TRBJ reference segments. The analysis included only V-J combinations with a frequency above 0.0001, which together covered around 99% of the repertoires. The TCS score was defined as the ratio of F50 (clonal expansion) to E x V (chaos), calculated using BLOSUM62-based TCRdist between CDR3 peptides within each V-J. Welch's t-statistics and random forest reduced approximately 520 V-J features to under 15, which were used in a naive Bayes classifier (R e1071). In-frame beta chains were kept once TCRdb had trimmed the public reads at Q25 with fastp and called clones with MiXCR. Here each entry gathers all rows of one CDR3 protein and keeps the most common genes and DNA. None of the V and J calls come from the authors' own analysis; TCRdb made them. The sample profile shows 600,000 to 750,000 distinct CDR3 sequences; roughly 17% of them were found once. The top ten clones comprise about a sixth of the sample.

This clonotype has at least ten counts. The specificity of this receptor is unknown. Base quality data are lacking; no much larger clone is found one base away. Its CDR3 holds 15 amino acids, cysteine through phenylalanine. Only the CDR3 DNA is retained, 45 bases long and in frame from the first base. The germline V gene (reference sequence) sets CDR1 to SEHNR and CDR2 to FQNEAQ. V is reduced by 1 base and J by 0 bases, leaving a spacing of 9 bases between them. The sequencing sample was made of blood. The V and J segments used are TRBV7-9 and TRBJ1-1; a confident D gene designation cannot be given. The receptor's source is a man in his fifties or sixties with Graves' hyperthyroidism. The DNA sequence is TGTGCCAGCAGCTTAGTTGTAGGTCTGAACACTGAAGCTTTCTTT. It translates to CASSLVVGLNTEAFF.